This TCR beta chain came from a study of PD-L1 blockade in urothelial cancer. Study background: Enrolled patients had been treated previously with 0 to 3 chemotherapy regimens.

Time point reported: pretreatment peripheral blood. Produced via immunoSEQ multiplex PCR; TCRdb's table is partial and in-frame only. The profile shows fewer than 80,000 clones, about 76% of them singletons. Germline CDR1 SGHDN, CDR2 FVKESK. The length of the CDR3 is 13 residues. V lost 4 bases, J lost 4 bases, and 10 bases lay in between. V is TRBV14 and J is TRBJ1-2; a possible D gene is TRBD1 (6 bases). The TCR was taken from a man in his 70s with urothelial cancer. The input for sequencing was PBMCs, taken around atezolizumab (anti-PD-L1) treatment. CDR3 DNA: TGTGCCAGCAGCCCTACAGGGACCTATGGCTACACCTTC. Protein: CASSPTGTYGYTF. Full variable domain (remainder filled in from reference TRBV14 and TRBJ1-2): EAGVTQFPSHSVIEKGQTVTLRCDPISGHDNLYWYRRVMGKEIKFLLHFVKESKQDESGMPNNRFLAERTGGTYSTLKVQPAELEDSGVYFCASSPTGTYGYTFGSGTRLTVV.